This section outlines one TCR beta chain sequence together with its context. The data originate from a study of blood T cell repertoires in COVID-19. Across the whole study: The origin of the acute and convalescent COVID-19 samples was the United States, Italy and Spain. Sources were T cells, B-cell-depleted T cells, or PBMCs; the material itself was cDNA or gDNA.

The repertoire was sequenced with immunoSEQ multiplex PCR; TCRdb's copy has only in-frame clones and lacks some. The sample shows 100,000 to 150,000 clones, around nine tenths of them seen only once. Losses at the gene ends were 9 bases for V and 2 bases for J; bases not matched to a gene: 8. The V gene's germline CDR1 is SNHLY and CDR2 FYNNEI. This CDR3 is 14 amino acids long. The rearrangement joins TRBV2 to TRBJ2-3; 7 bases line up with TRBD1. The clonotype comes from a man in his 60s with COVID-19, enrolled during active disease. Sequenced: peripheral blood. CDR3 nucleotide sequence: TGTGCCAGTCTCCGGGACAGCATCACAGATACGCAGTATTTT. It yields the protein CASLRDSITDTQYF. The whole variable domain, filled in from reference TRBV2 and TRBJ2-3, reads EPEVTQTPSHQVTQMGQEVILRCVPISNHLYFYWYRQILGQKVEFLVSFYNNEISEKSEIFDDQFSVERPDGSNFTLKIRSTKLEDSAMYFCASLRDSITDTQYFGPGTRLTVL.